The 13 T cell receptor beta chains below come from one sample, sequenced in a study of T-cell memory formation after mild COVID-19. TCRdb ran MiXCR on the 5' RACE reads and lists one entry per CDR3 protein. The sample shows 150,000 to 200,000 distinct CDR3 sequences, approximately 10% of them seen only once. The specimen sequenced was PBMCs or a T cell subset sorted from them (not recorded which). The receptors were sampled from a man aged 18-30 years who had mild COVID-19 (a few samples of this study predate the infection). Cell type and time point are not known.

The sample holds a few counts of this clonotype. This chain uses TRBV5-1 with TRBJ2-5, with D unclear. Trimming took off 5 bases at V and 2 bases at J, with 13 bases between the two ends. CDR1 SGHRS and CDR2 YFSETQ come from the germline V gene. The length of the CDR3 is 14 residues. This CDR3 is CASRRRADQETQYF. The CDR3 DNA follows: TGCGCCAGCAGGAGACGGGCAGATCAAGAGACCCAGTACTTC.

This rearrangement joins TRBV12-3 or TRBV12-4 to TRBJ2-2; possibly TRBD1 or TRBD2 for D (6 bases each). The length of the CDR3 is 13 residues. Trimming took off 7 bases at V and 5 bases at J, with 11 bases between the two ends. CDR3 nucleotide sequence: TGTGCCAGCAAGGGGGGCCGGACCGGGGAGCTGTTTTTT. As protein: CASKGGRTGELFF.

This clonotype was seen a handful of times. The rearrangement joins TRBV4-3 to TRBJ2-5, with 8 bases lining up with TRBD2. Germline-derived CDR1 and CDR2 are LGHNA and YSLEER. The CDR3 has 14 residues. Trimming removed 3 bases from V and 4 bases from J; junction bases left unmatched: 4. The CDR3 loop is CASSHGGAVETQYF. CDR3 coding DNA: TGCGCCAGCAGCCACGGGGGGGCCGTAGAGACCCAGTACTTC.

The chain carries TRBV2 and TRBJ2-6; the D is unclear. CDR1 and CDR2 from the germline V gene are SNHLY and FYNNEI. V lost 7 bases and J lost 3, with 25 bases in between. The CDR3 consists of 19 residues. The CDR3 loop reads CASTRANSYQASGANVLTF. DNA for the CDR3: TGTGCCAGCACCAGAGCTAATTCCTATCAAGCTAGTGGGGCCAACGTCCTGACTTTC. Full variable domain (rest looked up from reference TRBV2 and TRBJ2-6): EPEVTQTPSHQVTQMGQEVILRCVPISNHLYFYWYRQILGQKVEFLVSFYNNEISEKSEIFDDQFSVERPDGSNFTLKIRSTKLEDSAMYFCASTRANSYQASGANVLTFGAGSRLTVL.

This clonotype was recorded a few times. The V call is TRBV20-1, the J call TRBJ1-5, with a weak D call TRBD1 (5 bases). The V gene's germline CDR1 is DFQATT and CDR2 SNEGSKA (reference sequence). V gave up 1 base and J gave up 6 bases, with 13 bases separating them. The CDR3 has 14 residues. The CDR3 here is CSARGYPQGQPQHF. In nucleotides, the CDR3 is TGCAGTGCTAGAGGATACCCCCAGGGTCAGCCCCAGCATTTT.

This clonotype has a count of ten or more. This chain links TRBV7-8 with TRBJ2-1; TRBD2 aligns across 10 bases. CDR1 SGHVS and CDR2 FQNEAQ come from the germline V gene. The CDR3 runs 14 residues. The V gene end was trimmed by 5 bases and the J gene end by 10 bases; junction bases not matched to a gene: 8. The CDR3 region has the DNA TGTGCCAGCAGCCCCGGGGTAGCGGGGGGCGAGCAGTTCTTC. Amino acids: CASSPGVAGGEQFF.

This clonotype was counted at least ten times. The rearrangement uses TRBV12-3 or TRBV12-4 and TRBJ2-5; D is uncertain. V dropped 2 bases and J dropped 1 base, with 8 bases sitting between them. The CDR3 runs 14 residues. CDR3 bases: TGTGCCAGCAGTTTACCAGAAAGCCAAGAGACCCAGTACTTC. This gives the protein CASSLPESQETQYF.

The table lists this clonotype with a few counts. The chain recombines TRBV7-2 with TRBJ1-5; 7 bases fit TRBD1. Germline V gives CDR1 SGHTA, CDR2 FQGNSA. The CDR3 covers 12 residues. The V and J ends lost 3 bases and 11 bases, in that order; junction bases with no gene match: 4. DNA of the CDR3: TGTGCCAGCAGCTTGACAGGGCCAGCCCAGCATTTT. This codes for CASSLTGPAQHF.

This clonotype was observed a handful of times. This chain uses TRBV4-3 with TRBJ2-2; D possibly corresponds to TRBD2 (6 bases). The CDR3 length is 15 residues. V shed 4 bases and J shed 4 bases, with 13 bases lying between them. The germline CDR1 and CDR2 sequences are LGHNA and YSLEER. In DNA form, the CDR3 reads TGCGCCAGCAGCCTCCAGGGAGCGGGCACCGGGGAGCTGTTTTTT. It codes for CASSLQGAGTGELFF.

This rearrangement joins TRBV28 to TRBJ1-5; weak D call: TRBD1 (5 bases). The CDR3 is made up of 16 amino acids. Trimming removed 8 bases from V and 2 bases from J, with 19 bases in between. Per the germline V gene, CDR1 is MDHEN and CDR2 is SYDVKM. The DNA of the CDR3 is TGTGCCAGCCAAATCGGGGGTGGGGCGGGCAATCAGCCCCAGCATTTT. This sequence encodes CASQIGGGAGNQPQHF.

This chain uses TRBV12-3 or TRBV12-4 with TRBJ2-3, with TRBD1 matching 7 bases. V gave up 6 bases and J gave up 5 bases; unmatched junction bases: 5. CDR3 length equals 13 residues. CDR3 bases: TGTGCCAGCAGGTATACAGGGGTAGATACGCAGTATTTT. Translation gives CASRYTGVDTQYF.

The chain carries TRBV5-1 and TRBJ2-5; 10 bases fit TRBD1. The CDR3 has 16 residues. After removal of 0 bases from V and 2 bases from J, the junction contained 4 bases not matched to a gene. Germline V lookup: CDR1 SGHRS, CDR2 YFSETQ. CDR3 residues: CASSLAGGQGQETQYF. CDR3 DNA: TGCGCCAGCAGCTTGGCCGGGGGACAGGGGCAAGAGACCCAGTACTTC.

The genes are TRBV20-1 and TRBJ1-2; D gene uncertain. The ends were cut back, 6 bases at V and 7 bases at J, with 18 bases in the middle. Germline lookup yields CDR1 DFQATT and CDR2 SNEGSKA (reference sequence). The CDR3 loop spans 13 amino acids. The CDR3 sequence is CSAPLPREGGYTF. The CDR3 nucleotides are TGCAGTGCCCCTCTCCCCCGGGAGGGTGGCTACACCTTC.